This paragraph reports one T cell receptor beta chain. Its specificity is not known. The sample belongs to a study of T cell responses to AZD1222 COVID-19 vaccine. Study-level points and caveats: The donors showed a predominance of white British ancestry and of females, with possible underestimation of clonal diversity. The study reported that nearly half of spike-specific TCRs target unmutated variant regions. Recipients of AZD1222 seropositive at baseline numbered only five or six.

Generated by immunoSEQ multiplex PCR, the TCRdb table keeps only in-frame clones and is missing some. The repertoire holds approximately 140,000 clones, around 93% seen once, with around 5% in the top ten. This TCR came from an adult in good health. The source material was peripheral blood, sampled on day 0 of AZD1222 vaccination.

CDR3 DNA sequence: TGTGCTAGTGGTTATGGGGCTGGAAACACCATATATTTT. Its protein is CASGYGAGNTIYF. The chain couples TRBV12-5 to TRBJ1-3; D is unclear. This CDR3 contains 13 residues. V lost 4 bases and J 2 bases, leaving 6 bases between the germline ends. Germline CDR1 and CDR2: LGHNT and FRNRAP.